Sequencing of this T cell receptor beta chain was carried out in a study of graft-versus-host responses after intestinal transplantation. Study summary: Every recipient underwent anti-thymocyte globulin induction, then tacrolimus and steroids for two to four years.

Germline assignment: CDR1 LGHNA and CDR2 YSLEER. CDR3 length equals 15 residues. V lost 7 bases to trimming and J lost 2 bases, with 14 bases between them. Details on this clone: Its antigen is unidentified.

Study-wide results and limits: In patients with graft-donor T cell macrochimerism, allograft graft-versus-host to host-versus-graft clonal ratios were high. Early post-transplant HvG declines tracked with peak circulating GvH clone levels. GvH clonotypes were identified within recipient marrow, with a subset emerging first in ileum or blood.

Method: immunoSEQ multiplex PCR; TCRdb's copy keeps in-frame clones and lacks some. Here the sample spans 40,000 or so clones, over 90% being singletons. The source was unstimulated CD8+ T cells sorted from spleen or lymph node cells, collected before transplant. The J gene is TRBJ2-2, the V gene TRBV4-3; D is ambiguous. This TCR was recovered from a human donor who was the organ donor for an intestinal transplant. The CDR3 here is CASMVAYSNTGELFF. CDR3 in DNA: TGCGCCAGCATGGTGGCATACTCAAACACCGGGGAGCTGTTTTTT.